The present TCR beta chain was sequenced within a study of Ad26.COV2.S vaccination and SARS-CoV-2 variants. General observations from the study: Reports say spike-specific CD8+ and CD4+ T cell responses covered substantial breadth after vaccination.

CDR1 and CDR2 from the germline V gene are SGHRS and YFSETQ. Trimming pared 5 bases from V and 4 bases from J, leaving 16 bases between. The CDR3 runs to 15 residues. This clone was seen once. Its matching antigen is unknown. Sequenced by immunoSEQ multiplex PCR; TCRdb stores in-frame clones only, minus some. This sample carries around 370,000 clones, 70% to 90% of them seen once, and the ten largest clones take about 3.3%. The sample's treatment: 19 received Ad26.COV2.S at low or high dose, single or two shots; about five received placebo; per-sample allocation not given. Samples analyzed were those drawn on day 63 after the first vaccine or placebo injection.

The sequenced sample was peripheral blood, obtained in a trial of Ad26.COV2.S vaccine versus placebo. The clonotype originates from a person between 18 and 60 years old who received the Ad26.COV2.S COVID-19 vaccine or a placebo. This sequence joins TRBV5-1 and TRBJ2-1; D possibly corresponds to TRBD2 (6 bases). This CDR3 reads CASRRGTPIYNEQFF. The CDR3 region has the DNA TGCGCCAGCAGGCGGGGTACCCCGATTTACAATGAGCAGTTCTTC.